This T cell receptor (beta chain) was recorded in a study of T cells in tumors after PD-1 blockade. Looking at the study overall: Excluded were patients with checkpoint blockade, immunosuppressants, or radiotherapy or other anti-cancer therapy within 4 weeks. During anti-PD-1 treatment, some patients continued daily vismodegib 150 mg. General observations from the study: Some novel exhausted tumor clones appeared in pre-treatment blood, suggesting peripheral recruitment.

Trimming cost V 1 base and J 6 bases, with 7 bases left between them. The CDR3 consists of 13 residues. Germline CDR1 and CDR2: SGHTA and FQGTGA. TCRdb's table, derived via immunoSEQ multiplex PCR, lists solely in-frame clones and lacks some. The table shows approximately 59,000 clones, with around 80% occurring only once. Genomic DNA template from tumor biopsies or peripheral blood, 616 ng to 6,004 ng input. In regard to this clone: Its specificity is not known.

The chain carries TRBV7-3 and TRBJ2-1, with unresolved D. The source of this sequence is a human donor with basal cell carcinoma. The input for sequencing was PBMCs, taken before anti-PD-1 treatment. The CDR3 bases are TGTGCCAGCAGCTTAAGTCCTGGCAATGAGCAGTTCTTC. This gives the protein CASSLSPGNEQFF. The complete variable domain, with remaining parts taken from reference TRBV7-3 and TRBJ2-1, reads GAGVSQTPSNKVTEKGKYVELRCDPISGHTALYWYRQSLGQGPEFLIYFQGTGAADDSGLPNDRFFAVRPEGSVSTLKIQRTERGDSAVYLCASSLSPGNEQFFGPGTRLTVL.